This TCR beta chain emerged from a study of siplizumab effects on memory and regulatory T cells. Of note for this clone: Antigen specificity is unknown.

V was pared by 0 bases and J by 6 bases, with 6 bases of the junction left unmatched. The CDR3 extends over 16 amino acids. Germline V lookup: CDR1 MGHRA, CDR2 YSYEKL. TCRdb's table, derived via immunoSEQ multiplex PCR, lists solely in-frame clones and lacks some. Of more than 85,000 clones detected, 85% to 90% appear once; the ten largest clones hold about 15%. Study-level results: An assignable naive or memory phenotype was lacking in roughly 75-95% of proliferating CD4+ or CD8+ clones. The study found that siplizumab significantly reduced alloreactive sequences traceable to unstimulated CD4+ memory cells.

Sequencing used CD4+ T cells sorted from blood. The clonotype was recovered from a human donor in good health. The chain is built from TRBV4-1 and TRBJ2-2; TRBD2 matches at 8 bases. This chain's CDR3 is CASSQDPQREPGELFF. CDR3 nucleotides: TGCGCCAGCAGCCAAGATCCCCAGCGGGAGCCCGGGGAGCTGTTTTTT.